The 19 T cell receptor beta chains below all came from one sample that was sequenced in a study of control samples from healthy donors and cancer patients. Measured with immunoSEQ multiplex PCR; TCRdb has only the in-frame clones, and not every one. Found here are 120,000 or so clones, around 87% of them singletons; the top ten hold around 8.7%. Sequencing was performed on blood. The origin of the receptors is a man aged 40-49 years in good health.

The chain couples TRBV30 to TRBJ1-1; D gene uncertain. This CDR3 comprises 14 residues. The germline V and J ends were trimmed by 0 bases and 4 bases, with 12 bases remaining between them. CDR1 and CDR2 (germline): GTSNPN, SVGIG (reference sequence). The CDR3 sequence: CAWSVRGVGTEAFF. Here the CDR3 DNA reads TGTGCCTGGAGTGTTCGGGGAGTCGGCACTGAAGCTTTCTTT. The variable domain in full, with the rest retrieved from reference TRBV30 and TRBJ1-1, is SQTIHQWPATLVQPVGSPLSLECTVEGTSNPNLYWYRQAAGRGLQLLFYSVGIGQISSEVPQNLSASRPQDRQFILSSKKLLLSDSGFYLCAWSVRGVGTEAFFGQGTRLTVV.

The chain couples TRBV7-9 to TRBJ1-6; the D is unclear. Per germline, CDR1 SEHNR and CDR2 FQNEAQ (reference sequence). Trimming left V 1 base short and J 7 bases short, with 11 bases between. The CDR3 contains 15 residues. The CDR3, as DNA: TGTGCCAGCAGCTTAGTCACAGCTCCCAATTCACCCCTCCACTTT. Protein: CASSLVTAPNSPLHF.

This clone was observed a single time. CDR3 region: CSVEWARAAGPYEQYF. The CDR3 bases are TGCAGCGTTGAATGGGCCCGGGCTGCAGGGCCCTACGAGCAGTACTTC. The rearrangement links TRBV29-1 to TRBJ2-7; D possibly corresponds to TRBD1 (5 bases). The CDR3 covers 16 residues. CDR1 and CDR2 (germline): SQVTM, ANQGSEA. Trimming took off 2 bases at V and 2 bases at J, with 19 bases between the two ends.

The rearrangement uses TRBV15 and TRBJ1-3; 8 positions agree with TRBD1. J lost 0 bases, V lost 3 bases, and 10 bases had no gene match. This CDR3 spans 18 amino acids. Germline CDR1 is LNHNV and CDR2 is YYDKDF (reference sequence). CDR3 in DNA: TGTGCCACCAGCAGGCCAGGGGGCTTCGGTTTCTCTGGAAACACCATATATTTT. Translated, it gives CATSRPGGFGFSGNTIYF. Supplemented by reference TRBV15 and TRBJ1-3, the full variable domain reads DAMVIQNPRYQVTQFGKPVTLSCSQTLNHNVMYWYQQKSSQAPKLLFHYYDKDFNNEADTPDNFQSRRPNTSFCFLDIRSPGLGDTAMYLCATSRPGGFGFSGNTIYFGEGSWLTVV.

CDR3: CASSQDLGAGGPKDTQYF. The CDR3 region has the DNA TGCGCCAGCAGCCAAGATCTGGGAGCGGGGGGGCCGAAAGATACGCAGTATTTT. The rearrangement joins TRBV4-3 to TRBJ2-3, with 10 positions matching TRBD2. The CDR3 contains 18 residues. V gave up 0 bases and J gave up 5 bases; unmatched junction bases: 11. CDR1 is LGHNA, CDR2 YSLEER, per germline.

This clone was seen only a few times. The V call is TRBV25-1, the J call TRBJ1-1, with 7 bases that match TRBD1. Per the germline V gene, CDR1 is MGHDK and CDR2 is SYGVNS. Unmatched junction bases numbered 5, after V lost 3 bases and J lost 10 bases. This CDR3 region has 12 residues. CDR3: CASSDLTGPAFF. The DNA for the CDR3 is TGTGCCAGCAGTGACCTGACAGGGCCAGCTTTCTTT. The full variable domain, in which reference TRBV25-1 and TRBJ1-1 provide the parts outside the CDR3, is EADIYQTPRYLVIGTGKKITLECSQTMGHDKMYWYQQDPGMELHLIHYSYGVNSTEKGDLSSESTVSRIRTEHFPLTLESARPSHTSQYLCASSDLTGPAFFGQGTRLTVV.

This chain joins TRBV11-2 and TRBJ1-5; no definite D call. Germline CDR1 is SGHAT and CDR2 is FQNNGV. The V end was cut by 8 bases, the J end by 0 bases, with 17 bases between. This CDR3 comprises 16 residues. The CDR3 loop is CASEHEAGNSNQPQHF. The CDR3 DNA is TGTGCCAGCGAACACGAAGCGGGAAATAGCAATCAGCCCCAGCATTTT. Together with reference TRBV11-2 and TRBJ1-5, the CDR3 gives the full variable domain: EAGVAQSPRYKIIEKRQSVAFWCNPISGHATLYWYQQILGQGPKLLIQFQNNGVVDDSQLPKDRFSAERLKGVDSTLKIQPAKLEDSAVYLCASEHEAGNSNQPQHFGDGTRLSIL.

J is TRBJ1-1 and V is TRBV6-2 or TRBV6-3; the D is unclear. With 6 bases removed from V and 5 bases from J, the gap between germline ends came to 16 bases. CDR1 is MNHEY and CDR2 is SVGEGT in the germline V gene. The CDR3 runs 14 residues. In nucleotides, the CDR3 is TGTGCCAGCAGCCCCCCGAGAATAAAAACTGAAGCTTTCTTT. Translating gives CASSPPRIKTEAFF.

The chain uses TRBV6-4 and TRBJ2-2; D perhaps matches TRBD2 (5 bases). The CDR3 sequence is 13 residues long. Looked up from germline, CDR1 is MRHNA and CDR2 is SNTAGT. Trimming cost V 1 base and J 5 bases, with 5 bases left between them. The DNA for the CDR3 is TGTGCCAGCAGTGACTGGAGGACCGGGGAGCTGTTTTTT. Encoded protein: CASSDWRTGELFF.

CDR3 amino acids: CASSFDGMSGYTF. The CDR3, as DNA: TGTGCCAGCAGCTTTGATGGAATGTCTGGCTACACCTTC. The rearrangement joins TRBV11-2 to TRBJ1-2; D not certain. V lost 3 bases and J lost 7, with 12 bases in between. Germline V gene data show CDR1 as SGHAT and CDR2 as FQNNGV. This CDR3 has 13 amino acids. The full variable domain, with the rest looked up from reference TRBV11-2 and TRBJ1-2, is EAGVAQSPRYKIIEKRQSVAFWCNPISGHATLYWYQQILGQGPKLLIQFQNNGVVDDSQLPKDRFSAERLKGVDSTLKIQPAKLEDSAVYLCASSFDGMSGYTFGSGTRLTVV.

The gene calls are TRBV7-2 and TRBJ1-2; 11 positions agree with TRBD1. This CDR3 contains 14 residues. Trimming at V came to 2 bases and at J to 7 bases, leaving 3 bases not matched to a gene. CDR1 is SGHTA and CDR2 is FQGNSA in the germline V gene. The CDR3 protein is CASSLSGQGAGYTF. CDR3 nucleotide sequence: TGTGCCAGCAGCTTATCCGGACAGGGGGCTGGCTACACCTTC.

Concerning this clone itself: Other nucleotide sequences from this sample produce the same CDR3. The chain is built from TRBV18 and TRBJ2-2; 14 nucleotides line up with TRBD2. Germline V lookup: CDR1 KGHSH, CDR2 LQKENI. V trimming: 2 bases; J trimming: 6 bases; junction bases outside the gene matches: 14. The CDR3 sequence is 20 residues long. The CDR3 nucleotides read TGTGCCAGCTCACCAGGAGGGCTGACTAGCGGGGGGGCGGTTTCCGGGGAGCTGTTTTTT. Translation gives CASSPGGLTSGGAVSGELFF.

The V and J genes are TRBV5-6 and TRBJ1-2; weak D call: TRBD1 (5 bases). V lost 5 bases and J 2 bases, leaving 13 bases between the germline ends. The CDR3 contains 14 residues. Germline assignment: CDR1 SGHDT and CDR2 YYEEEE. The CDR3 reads CASRFRDGNYGYTF. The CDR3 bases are TGTGCCAGCAGGTTCCGGGACGGCAACTATGGCTACACCTTC.

The CDR3 reads CASSPRLGGTGELFF. Here the CDR3 DNA reads TGTGCCAGCAGCCCCAGGTTGGGGGGCACCGGGGAGCTGTTTTTT. The chain is built from TRBV9 and TRBJ2-2; the D gene is possibly TRBD2 (6 bases). Germline-derived CDR1 and CDR2 are SGDLS and YYNGEE. Trimming stripped 4 bases from V and 4 bases from J, with 14 bases between. The CDR3 covers 15 residues.

CDR3 loop: CASSLAIRNTEAFF. For the CDR3, the DNA is TGTGCCAGCAGCTTAGCGATCAGGAACACTGAAGCTTTCTTT. The V call is TRBV7-2, the J call TRBJ1-1; D call uncertain. Germline V gene lookup returns CDR1 SGHTA and CDR2 FQGNSA. Trimming cost V 0 bases and J 1 base, with 6 bases left between them. The CDR3 runs to 14 residues.

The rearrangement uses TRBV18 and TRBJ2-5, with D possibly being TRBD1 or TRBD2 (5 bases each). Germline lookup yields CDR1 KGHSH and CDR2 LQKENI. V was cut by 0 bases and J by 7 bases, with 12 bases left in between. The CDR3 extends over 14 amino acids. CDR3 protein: CASSPPGGDPTQYF. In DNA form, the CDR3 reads TGTGCCAGCTCACCACCCGGTGGGGACCCGACCCAGTACTTC.

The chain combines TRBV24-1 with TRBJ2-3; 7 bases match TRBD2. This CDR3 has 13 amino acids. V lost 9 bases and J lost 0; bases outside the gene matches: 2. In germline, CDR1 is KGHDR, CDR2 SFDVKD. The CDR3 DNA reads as TGTGCCACCGGGCGGGGGAGCACAGATACGCAGTATTTT. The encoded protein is CATGRGSTDTQYF.

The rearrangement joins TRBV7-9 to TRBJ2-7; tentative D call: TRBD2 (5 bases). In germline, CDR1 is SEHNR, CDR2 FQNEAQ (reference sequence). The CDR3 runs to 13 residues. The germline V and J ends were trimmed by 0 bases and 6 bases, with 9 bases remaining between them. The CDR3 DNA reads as TGTGCCAGCAGCTTAGCGGAACGGGGCGAGCAGTACTTC. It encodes CASSLAERGEQYF. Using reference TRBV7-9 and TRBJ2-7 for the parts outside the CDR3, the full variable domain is DTGVSQNPRHKITKRGQNVTFRCDPISEHNRLYWYRQTLGQGPEFLTYFQNEAQLEKSRLLSDRFSAERPKGSFSTLEIQRTEQGDSAMYLCASSLAERGEQYFGPGTRLTVT.

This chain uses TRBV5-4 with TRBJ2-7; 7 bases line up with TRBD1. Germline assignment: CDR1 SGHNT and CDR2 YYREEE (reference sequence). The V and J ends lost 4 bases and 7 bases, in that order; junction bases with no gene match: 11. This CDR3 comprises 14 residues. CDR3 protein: CASSQDRWESEQYF. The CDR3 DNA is TGTGCCAGCAGCCAGGACAGGTGGGAGAGTGAGCAGTACTTC.